This entry lists 24 T cell receptor beta chains sequenced from one sample in a study of CXCR3-negative and CXCR3-positive naive CD8 T cells. The libraries of TRB cDNA were prepared using 5' RACE with UMI labels. TCRdb re-called the 5' RACE reads; one entry per CDR3 protein, DNA not given. This sample contains fewer than 7,000 distinct CDR3 sequences. The sequenced sample consisted of naive CXCR3- CD8+ T cells from blood. This sample's subset: CD45RO-CCR7+CD27+CD95- naive CD8+ T cells lacking CXCR3 (TNR3-). The source is a human donor in good health. Some clones in this sample may be carry-over from other donors' samples.

The chain uses TRBV7-9 and TRBJ1-1; TCRdb's assignment of TRBD1 cannot be checked, as there is no DNA. This CDR3 region has 16 residues. CDR1 is SEHNR and CDR2 is FQNEAQ in the germline V gene (reference sequence). CDR3 region: CASSLAVRTVNSEAFF. Full variable domain (missing parts from reference TRBV7-9 and TRBJ1-1): DTGVSQNPRHKITKRGQNVTFRCDPISEHNRLYWYRQTLGQGPEFLTYFQNEAQLEKSRLLSDRFSAERPKGSFSTLEIQRTEQGDSAMYLCASSLAVRTVNSEAFFGQGTRLTVV.

V usage is TRBV10-2 and J usage is TRBJ1-1; TCRdb indicates TRBD1, and absent DNA this call remains unverified. The CDR3 has 13 residues. CDR1 and CDR2 (germline): WSHSY, SAAADI. The CDR3 loop is CATTGQGRTEAFF.

V is TRBV28 and J is TRBJ2-5; the TCRdb call, TRBD1, lacks DNA for checking. Germline V lookup: CDR1 MDHEN, CDR2 SYDVKM. The CDR3 length is 13 residues. This CDR3 is CASSSGQGETQYF.

This clonotype ranks as medium-sized in terms of frequency. V usage is TRBV7-2 and J usage is TRBJ1-1; TCRdb picks TRBD1, but there is no DNA to check that call. Per germline, CDR1 SGHTA and CDR2 FQGNSA. CDR3 length: 14 residues. CDR3 region: CASSLPPQGTEAFF.

J is TRBJ2-2 and V is TRBV7-3. Germline lookup yields CDR1 SGHTA and CDR2 FQGTGA. The length of the CDR3 is 15 residues. The CDR3 region is CASSFMAGNTGELFF.

The genes are TRBV29-1 and TRBJ2-3. Germline V gene data show CDR1 as SQVTM and CDR2 as ANQGSEA. The CDR3 is 15 residues long. CDR3 sequence: CSVEGEEASTDTQYF.

The chain links TRBV20-1 to TRBJ2-5; the TCRdb call, TRBD2, lacks DNA for checking. The CDR3 has 13 residues. Germline assignment: CDR1 DFQATT and CDR2 SNEGSKA (reference sequence). CDR3 in amino acids: CSARLAGKETQYF.

This clonotype is identified as medium-sized from frequency. The gene calls are TRBV6-5 and TRBJ2-2; the TCRdb call, TRBD1, lacks DNA for checking. Germline assignment: CDR1 MNHEY and CDR2 SVGAGI. The CDR3 contains 15 residues. The CDR3 sequence is CASSFIPLTTGELFF.

The V call is TRBV11-2, the J call TRBJ2-3; TCRdb's D gene call, TRBD2, goes unchecked for lack of DNA. The CDR3 spans 17 residues. CDR1 is SGHAT, CDR2 FQNNGV, per germline. CDR3 sequence: CASSFWTSGTSTDTQYF.

The chain couples TRBV29-1 to TRBJ1-3; there is no DNA to check the TCRdb D call of TRBD1. The CDR3 covers 13 residues. Looked up from germline, CDR1 is SQVTM and CDR2 is ANQGSEA. CDR3 in amino acids: CSVRDSSGNTIYF.

Measured by frequency, this clonotype is medium-sized. The V call is TRBV27, the J call TRBJ1-6. Germline lookup yields CDR1 MNHEY and CDR2 SMNVEV (reference sequence). The CDR3 contains 13 residues. This CDR3 reads CASSLQISGPLHF.

The V call is TRBV6-2 or TRBV6-3, the J call TRBJ2-1; TCRdb's D call of TRBD1 is untestable without DNA. Germline CDR1 and CDR2: MNHEY and SVGEGT. The length of the CDR3 is 11 residues. The CDR3 reads CASSPGNEQFF.

According to its frequency, this clonotype is medium-sized. J is TRBJ2-2 and V is TRBV7-2. The CDR3 has 17 amino acids. Germline-derived CDR1 and CDR2 are SGHTA and FQGNSA. The CDR3 region is CASIDLLGQVGTGELFF.

This chain uses TRBV6-6 with TRBJ2-5; with no DNA, the TCRdb D assignment of TRBD1 cannot be verified. The CDR3 totals 15 residues. Germline CDR1 and CDR2: MNHNY and SVGAGI (reference sequence). The CDR3 loop reads CASSPGTGGGETQYF.

This clonotype counts as medium-sized by frequency. The V gene is TRBV12-5, the J gene TRBJ1-1. The CDR3 runs to 18 residues. The germline gives CDR1 LGHNT, CDR2 FRNRAP. The chain's CDR3 is CASGLVLYHLEENTEAFF.

The chain recombines TRBV6-6 with TRBJ1-2. Germline lookup yields CDR1 MNHNY and CDR2 SVGAGI (reference sequence). The length of the CDR3 is 14 residues. The CDR3 here is CASSYSGDNYGYTF.

This chain joins TRBV6-1 and TRBJ1-1; TCRdb outputs TRBD1, but without DNA this stays unchecked. This CDR3 spans 13 amino acids. CDR1 and CDR2 from the germline V gene are MNHNS and SASEGT. The CDR3 loop is CASSATGLTEAFF.

In terms of frequency, this clonotype is medium-sized. The chain is built from TRBV7-2 and TRBJ2-6; TCRdb selects TRBD1, and the lack of DNA leaves this call unchecked. The CDR3 has 15 residues. Germline V gene lookup returns CDR1 SGHTA and CDR2 FQGNSA. CDR3 loop: CASSPGTTGANVLTF.

The rearrangement uses TRBV19 and TRBJ1-1; TCRdb reports TRBD1, a call that lacks DNA to check it against. Germline V CDR1 and CDR2: LNHDA, SQIVND (reference sequence). This CDR3 spans 14 amino acids. CDR3 sequence reads: CASSFGQGMTEAFF. Variable domain in full (rest from reference TRBV19 and TRBJ1-1): DGGITQSPKYLFRKEGQNVTLSCEQNLNHDAMYWYRQDPGQGLRLIYYSQIVNDFQKGDIAEGYSVSREKKESFPLTVTSAQKNPTAFYLCASSFGQGMTEAFFGQGTRLTVV.

This clonotype ranks as medium-sized in terms of frequency. This chain joins TRBV27 and TRBJ2-1. The CDR3 covers 13 residues. Germline CDR1 reads MNHEY; CDR2 reads SMNVEV (reference sequence). This CDR3 reads CASSLDFWAEQFF.

V gene TRBV6-5 combines with J gene TRBJ2-2; no DNA is available, so the TRBD2 call from TCRdb remains unchecked. The CDR3 extends over 15 amino acids. CDR1 is MNHEY and CDR2 is SVGAGI in the germline V gene. CDR3 loop: CASSRTSPNTGELFF.

The chain recombines TRBV18 with TRBJ2-1; the TCRdb D gene call, TRBD1, has no DNA to confirm it. Germline CDR1 KGHSH, CDR2 LQKENI. This CDR3 region has 16 residues. This CDR3 is CASSPPAQGGYNEQFF.

Judged by frequency, this clonotype is medium-sized. The chain combines TRBV5-1 with TRBJ2-2. Germline V gene lookup returns CDR1 SGHRS and CDR2 YFSETQ. CDR3 length: 11 residues. The CDR3 loop is CASTFTGELFF.

The gene calls are TRBV29-1 and TRBJ2-7. The CDR3 is made up of 16 amino acids. From germline, CDR1 is SQVTM and CDR2 ANQGSEA. CDR3 amino acids: CSVEGLGSRSSYEQYF.